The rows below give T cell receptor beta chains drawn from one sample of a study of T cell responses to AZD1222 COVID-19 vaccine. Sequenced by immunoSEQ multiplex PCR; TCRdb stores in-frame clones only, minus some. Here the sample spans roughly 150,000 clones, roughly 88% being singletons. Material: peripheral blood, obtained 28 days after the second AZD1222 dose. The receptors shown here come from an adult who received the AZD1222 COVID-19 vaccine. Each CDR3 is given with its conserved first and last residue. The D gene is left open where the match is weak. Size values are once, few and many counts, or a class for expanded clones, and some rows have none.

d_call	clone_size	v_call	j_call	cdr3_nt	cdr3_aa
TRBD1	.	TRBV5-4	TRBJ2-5	TGTGCCAGCAGCTCGGGACAGGGGGCGCATGAGACCCAGTACTTC	CASSSGQGAHETQYF
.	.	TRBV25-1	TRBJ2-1	TGTGCCAGCAGTGAAGGGGGGTCCTACAATGAGCAGTTCTTC	CASSEGGSYNEQFF
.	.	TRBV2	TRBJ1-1	TGTGCCAGCGCCCCCGGCAGGGAGGCAACTGAAGCTTTCTTT	CASAPGREATEAFF
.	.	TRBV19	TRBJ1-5	TGTGCCAGTAGTATACAGAGGGCGGGTAATCAGCCCCAGCATTTT	CASSIQRAGNQPQHF
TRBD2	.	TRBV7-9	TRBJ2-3	TGTGCCAGCAGCCCTATGACTAGCGGGCGGGACACAGATACGCAGTATTTT	CASSPMTSGRDTDTQYF
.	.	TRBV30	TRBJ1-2	TGTGCCTGTGGCAGGGGCTATGGCTACACCTTC	CACGRGYGYTF
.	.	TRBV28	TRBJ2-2	TGTGCCAGCACAGAGACAGTCGGGGGCGGGGAGCTGTTTTTT	CASTETVGGGELFF
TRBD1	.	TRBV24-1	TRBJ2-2	TGTGCCACGGCAGGGGGCGCGGTCGGGGAGCTGTTTTTT	CATAGGAVGELFF
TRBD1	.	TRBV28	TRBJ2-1	TGTGCCAGCAGTAAATCCGGGACAGGGTGGAATGAGCAGTTCTTC	CASSKSGTGWNEQFF
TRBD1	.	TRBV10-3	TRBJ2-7	TGTGCCATCAAGGACAGGGTCCACGAGCAGTACTTC	CAIKDRVHEQYF
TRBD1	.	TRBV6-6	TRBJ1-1	TGTGCCAGCAGTTACGACAGGGGGAACACTGAAGCTTTCTTT	CASSYDRGNTEAFF
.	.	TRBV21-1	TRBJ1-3	TGTGCCAGCAGCAAGTTTCAGGAGGGACGAAACACCATATATTTT	CASSKFQEGRNTIYF
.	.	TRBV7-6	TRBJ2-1	TGTGCCAGCAGCTTGGGGACTGGGGGAGATGAGCAGTTCTTC	CASSLGTGGDEQFF
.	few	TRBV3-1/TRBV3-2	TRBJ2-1	TGTGCCAGCAGCCAAGACGGGCCAACACGCGGGCAGTTCTTC	CASSQDGPTRGQFF
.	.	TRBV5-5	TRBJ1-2	TGTGCCAGCAGTACGAGGGATGGCTATGGCTACACCTTC	CASSTRDGYGYTF
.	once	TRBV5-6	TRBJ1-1	TGTGCCAGCAGCTTGACGGCAGGGGCAAACACTGAAGCTTTCTTT	CASSLTAGANTEAFF
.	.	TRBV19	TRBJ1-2	TGTGCCAGTACTCCGGACAGCGACTATGGCTACACCTTC	CASTPDSDYGYTF
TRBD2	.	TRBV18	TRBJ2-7	TGTGCCAGCTCACCCTCCCCGGCGGGAGGATCCTACGAGCAGTACTTC	CASSPSPAGGSYEQYF
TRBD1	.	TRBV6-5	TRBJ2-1	TGTGCCAGCAGTTACTCGGGCCAGGGGGCCCCCAATGAGCAGTTCTTC	CASSYSGQGAPNEQFF
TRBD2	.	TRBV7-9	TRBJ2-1	TGTGCCAGCAGGGGACTAGCTTCCTACAATGAGCAGTTCTTC	CASRGLASYNEQFF
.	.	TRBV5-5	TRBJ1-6	TGTGCCAGCAGCCTGGGACTTCCCCATTCACCCCTCCACTTT	CASSLGLPHSPLHF
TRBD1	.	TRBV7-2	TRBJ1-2	TGTGCCAGCAGCATAAGCGGGACAGGGGATGGCTACACCTTC	CASSISGTGDGYTF
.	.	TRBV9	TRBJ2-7	TGTGCCAGCAGCGTAGACCTAAACTACGAGCAGTACTTC	CASSVDLNYEQYF
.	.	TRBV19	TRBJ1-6	TGTGCCAGTAGTACCCCAGGGGATTCACCCCTCCACTTT	CASSTPGDSPLHF
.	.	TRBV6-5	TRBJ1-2	TGTGCCAGCAGTACCGGGGCAGGGGTTTTCCGCGGCTACACCTTC	CASSTGAGVFRGYTF
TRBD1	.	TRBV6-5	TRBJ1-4	TGTGCCAGCAGTCGGACAGGGAGCGATGAAAAACTGTTTTTT	CASSRTGSDEKLFF
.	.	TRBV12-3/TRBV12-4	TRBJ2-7	TGTGCCAGCAGTTTGGAGCTAGGCCTTGAGTACTTC	CASSLELGLEYF
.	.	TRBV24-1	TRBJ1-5	TGTGCCACCAGTATCGCTAGTTCTGATCAGCCCCAGCATTTT	CATSIASSDQPQHF
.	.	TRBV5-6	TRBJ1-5	TGTGCCAGCAGCTACCAGACTGACTTGGTAGGACAGCCCCAGCATTTT	CASSYQTDLVGQPQHF
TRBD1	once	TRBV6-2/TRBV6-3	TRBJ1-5	TGTGCCAGCAGTTCCTGGACAGGAGGGATACCTAGCAATCAGCCCCAGCATTTT	CASSSWTGGIPSNQPQHF
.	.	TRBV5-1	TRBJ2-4	TGCGCCAGCAGCCCGGAAACGGGGAACATTCAGTACTTC	CASSPETGNIQYF
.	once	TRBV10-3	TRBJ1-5	TGTGCCATCAGTGACCCGGTCGGGCAGGCAAATCAGCCCCAGCATTTT	CAISDPVGQANQPQHF